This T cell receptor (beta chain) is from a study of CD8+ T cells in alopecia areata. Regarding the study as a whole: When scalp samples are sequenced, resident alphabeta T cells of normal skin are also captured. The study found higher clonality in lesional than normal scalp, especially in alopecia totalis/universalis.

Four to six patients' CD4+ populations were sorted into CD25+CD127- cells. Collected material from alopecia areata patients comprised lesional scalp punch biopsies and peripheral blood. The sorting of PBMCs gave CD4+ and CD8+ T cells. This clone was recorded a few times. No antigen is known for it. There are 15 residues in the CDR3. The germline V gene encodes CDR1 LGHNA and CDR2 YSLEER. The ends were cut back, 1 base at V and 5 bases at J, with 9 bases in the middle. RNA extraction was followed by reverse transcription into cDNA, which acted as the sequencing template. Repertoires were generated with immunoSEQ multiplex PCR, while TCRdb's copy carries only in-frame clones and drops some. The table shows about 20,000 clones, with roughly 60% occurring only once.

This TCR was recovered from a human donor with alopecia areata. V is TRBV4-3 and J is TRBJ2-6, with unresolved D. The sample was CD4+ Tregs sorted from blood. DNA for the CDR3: TGCGCCAGCAGCCAAGGGGCAGTGAGGGCCAACGTCCTGACTTTC. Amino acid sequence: CASSQGAVRANVLTF.